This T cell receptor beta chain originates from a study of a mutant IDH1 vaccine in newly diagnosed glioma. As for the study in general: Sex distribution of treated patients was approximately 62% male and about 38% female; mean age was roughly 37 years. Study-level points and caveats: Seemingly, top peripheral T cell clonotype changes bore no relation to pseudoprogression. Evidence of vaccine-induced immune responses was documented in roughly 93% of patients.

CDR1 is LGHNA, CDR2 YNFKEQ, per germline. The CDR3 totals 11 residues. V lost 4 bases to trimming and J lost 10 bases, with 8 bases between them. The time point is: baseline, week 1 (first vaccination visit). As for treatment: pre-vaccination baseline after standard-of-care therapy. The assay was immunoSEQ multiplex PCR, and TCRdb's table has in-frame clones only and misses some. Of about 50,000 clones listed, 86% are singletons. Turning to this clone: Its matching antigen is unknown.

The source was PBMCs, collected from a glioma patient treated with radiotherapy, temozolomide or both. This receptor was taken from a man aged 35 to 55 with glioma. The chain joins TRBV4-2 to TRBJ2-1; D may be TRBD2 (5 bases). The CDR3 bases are TGTGCCAGCAGCCTCGGCGGGGAGCAGTTCTTC. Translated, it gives CASSLGGEQFF.